These T cell receptor beta chains were read from a single sample in a study of blood T cell repertoires in COVID-19. Some clones are missing from TCRdb's copy, which holds only in-frame ones; the method was immunoSEQ multiplex PCR. The sample records over 100,000 clones, approximately 86% being singletons. Source material: peripheral blood. The source is a woman aged 70 to 79 with COVID-19, enrolled during active disease. The CDR3 runs from the conserved cysteine through the conserved F or W. D genes are given only for firm matches. Size values are once, few and many counts, or a class for expanded clones, and some rows have none.

v_gene	j_gene	d_gene	abundance	CDR3aa	CDR3nt
TRBV9	TRBJ1-1	-	-	CASSAEPLMNTEAFF	TGTGCCAGCAGCGCTGAACCCCTAATGAACACTGAAGCTTTCTTT
TRBV5-1	TRBJ2-5	TRBD2	-	CASSLTGGRETQYF	TGCGCCAGCAGCTTGACGGGGGGAAGAGAGACCCAGTACTTC
TRBV19	TRBJ1-3	-	-	CASSIRGVVETGLSSGNTIYF	TGTGCCAGTAGTATCCGAGGGGTCGTGGAGACAGGTCTGAGCTCTGGAAACACCATATATTTT
TRBV7-3	TRBJ2-1	-	-	CASSSDRSSYNEQFF	TGTGCCAGCAGCTCCGACAGGAGCTCCTACAATGAGCAGTTCTTC
TRBV2	TRBJ1-5	-	-	CASDLLQVNQPQHF	TGTGCCAGCGATCTCCTACAGGTTAATCAGCCCCAGCATTTT
TRBV5-6	TRBJ1-2	-	-	CASSLKHGYTF	TGTGCCAGCAGCTTAAAGCATGGCTACACCTTC
TRBV4-1	TRBJ1-6	-	-	CASSQDPSSSLEARPLHF	TGCGCCAGCAGCCAAGATCCGAGCAGTTCCTTAGAAGCTAGGCCCCTCCACTTT
TRBV20-1	TRBJ2-1	-	-	CSASYRGSSYNEQFF	TGCAGTGCTAGTTATCGGGGGAGCTCCTACAATGAGCAGTTCTTC
TRBV5-1	TRBJ1-1	-	-	CASSLAGNTEAFF	TGCGCCAGCAGCCTGGCAGGGAACACTGAAGCTTTCTTT
TRBV5-4	TRBJ2-7	-	once	CASSLGIGANYEQYF	TGTGCCAGCAGCTTGGGGATAGGGGCGAACTACGAGCAGTACTTC
TRBV27	TRBJ2-3	TRBD1	-	CASSLGRGRDIDTQYF	TGTGCCAGCAGTTTGGGCAGGGGGCGCGACATAGATACGCAGTATTTT
TRBV24-1	TRBJ2-5	TRBD1	few	CATSDSSTGRETQYF	TGTGCCACCAGTGACTCTTCGACAGGGCGGGAGACCCAGTACTTC
TRBV15	TRBJ1-3	-	-	CATRSDENSGNTIYF	TGTGCCACCAGGAGCGACGAGAACTCTGGAAACACCATATATTTT
TRBV5-1	TRBJ2-5	-	-	CASSLLLALRSRGASAQETQYF	TGCGCCAGCAGCCTCCTTTTGGCTTTGCGGAGCCGGGGGGCCTCAGCCCAAGAGACCCAGTACTTC
TRBV5-8	TRBJ1-3	-	-	CASSSWEGAGNTIYF	TGTGCCAGCAGCTCTTGGGAGGGGGCTGGAAACACCATATATTTT
TRBV3-1/TRBV3-2	TRBJ1-3	-	-	CASSRGGSGNTIYF	TGTGCCAGCAGCCGGGGGGGCTCTGGAAACACCATATATTTT
TRBV7-3	TRBJ2-3	-	-	CASSLIGVGTTDTQYF	TGTGCCAGCAGCTTAATAGGGGTCGGTACAACAGATACGCAGTATTTT
TRBV7-9	TRBJ1-1	TRBD1	-	CASSPGTGRTEAFF	TGTGCCAGCAGCCCCGGGACAGGGCGGACTGAAGCTTTCTTT
TRBV2	TRBJ2-4	TRBD1	few	CASGVDRDRNIQYF	TGTGCCAGCGGTGTGGACAGGGACCGAAACATTCAGTACTTC
TRBV28	TRBJ1-1	-	-	CASSYLGGPSSTEAFF	TGTGCCAGCAGTTACCTCGGGGGACCCTCGAGCACTGAAGCTTTCTTT
TRBV27	TRBJ2-1	-	-	CASSPARWRGLLSSYNEQFF	TGTGCCAGCAGTCCCGCAAGATGGAGGGGGCTTCTAAGCTCCTACAATGAGCAGTTCTTC
TRBV3-1/TRBV3-2	TRBJ2-3	-	-	CASSQGPLTDTQYF	TGTGCCAGCAGCCAAGGGCCTCTCACAGATACGCAGTATTTT
TRBV19	TRBJ2-5	-	-	CASTQGGQETQYF	TGTGCCAGTACACAGGGGGGGCAAGAGACCCAGTACTTC
TRBV12-3/TRBV12-4	TRBJ1-2	-	-	CASSLQSNYGYTF	TGTGCCAGCAGTTTACAGTCAAACTATGGCTACACCTTC
TRBV7-3	TRBJ1-1	-	-	CASSPNAGRNTEAFF	TGTGCCAGCAGCCCTAACGCGGGGCGCAACACTGAAGCTTTCTTT
TRBV7-2	TRBJ1-4	-	-	CASSVGQTNEKLFF	TGTGCCAGCAGCGTGGGGCAGACTAATGAAAAACTGTTTTTT